The entry below describes one TCR beta chain. These data are taken from a study of blood T cell repertoires in COVID-19. Study summary: The samples span acute and convalescent COVID-19 from the United States, Italy and Spain. PBMCs, B-cell-depleted T cells, or T cells were the source of the cDNA or gDNA that made up the material.

Assay used: immunoSEQ multiplex PCR; TCRdb lists only in-frame clones, some missing. The data hold over 150,000 clones, with 85% to 95% observed a single time. The TCR sequence derives from a man over 45 with acute or convalescent COVID-19. The sequencing input was peripheral blood.

The chain's CDR3 is CASSGGTGKNQPQHF. CDR3 coding DNA: TGTGCCAGCAGCGGGGGGACAGGAAAGAATCAGCCCCAGCATTTT. The chain recombines TRBV5-8 with TRBJ1-5; TRBD1 matches at 8 bases. Germline values: CDR1 SGHTS, CDR2 YDEGEE. The ends lost 4 bases at V and 4 bases at J; junction bases unmatched: 7. CDR3 length equals 15 residues.